The T cell receptor (beta chain) described here comes from a study of shared clonotypes between healthy human individuals (dated by TCRdb to about 2020). About the investigation overall: The cohort comprised a couple of women and three men aged 18 to 49 years. For each donor, CD4 naive and CD4 memory were each run on three plates, CD8 naive on two plates, and CD8 memory on one plate. To estimate repertoire size and how much clonotype sharing occurs between individuals, the study deeply sequenced the blood TCR repertoires of roughly 5 healthy adults. Different laboratories and diverse techniques were used to prepare libraries and sequence TCR repertoires, to increase sequencing depth and limit assay-specific biases. Per donor, leukapheresis produced somewhere between about 0.94 and 8.9 billion PBMCs. Overall results and qualifications from the work: When a handful of donors were compared, the shared fraction of clonotypes was about 5% for naive CD4, around 3.5% for naive CD8, roughly 2.5% for memory CD4, and 0.35% to 0.4% for memory CD8. Rarefaction of sorted-subset datasets indicated incomplete sequencing despite the large sequencing depth. Pairwise subsampling led to the expectation that sequencing depth would affect the degree of clonotype sharing among donors. Compared with non-shared clonotypes, the clonotypes found in all four sorted-subset donors had higher generation probabilities. Because the study included a small number of donors, the genetic and exposure-history diversity represented was limited. Naive subsets generally had larger estimated clonotype richness than memory subsets did. Sampling was limited to blood, and TCR repertoires in tissue likely differ from TCR repertoires in blood.

Using the deep immunoSEQ assay, multiplex PCR amplified TCR CDR3 regions from genomic DNA. For each cell subset, the extracted genomic DNA was distributed evenly across all wells of several immunoSEQ 96-well plates, and each plate served as one replicate. For sorted subsets, about 200 ng genomic DNA, equal to 30,000 to 35,000 T cell genomes, was loaded into each replicate PCR. Purified libraries were measured with a Qubit 3.0 fluorometer, size-checked on a Bioanalyzer 2100, and measured again with the KAPA Library Quantification kit. Every immunoSEQ 96-well plate was sequenced on a dedicated single-read 150-cycle Illumina NextSeq 550 flow cell. The paper's processing steps were these. The immunoSEQ output contained only junctional sequences without quality scores, so filtering could not match that applied to full-length reads. To assign V/J genes and CDR3, sequences were annotated using PyIR, a Python wrapper for IgBLAST v1.9, with IMGT germline references. Reads with weak V/J assignments (E-value above 1e-6), missing CDR3, stop codons, out-of-frame junctions, or ambiguous translated residues were removed. V3J clonotypes were defined by identical inferred V gene, J gene, and CDR3 amino acid sequence. The percentage overlap between two repertoires was calculated by dividing the number of shared unique clonotypes by the size of the smaller repertoire. Repertoire richness was assessed with RTK rarefaction, the Chao1 estimator, and Recon v2.1 estimates of unobserved clonotypes. For all TCRbeta clonotypes obtained by the gDNA method from a few donors, generation probabilities were computed with OLGA. TCRdb took this table from immuneACCESS and kept in-frame rearrangements with V and J called. Such tables lack part of the clones; where checked against another copy, unresolved V genes explain under half of the gap, and the rest is unexplained. V, J and clone size are taken as reported in that table, and D and trimming were inferred from the DNA itself. The sample includes about 2.3 million clones, with more than 80% observed a single time. The top ten hold under 0.45% of the sample.

This clone was counted between two and nine times. No cognate antigen has been identified for it. Qualities for individual bases were not recorded, and no much larger clone is one base off. The donors were healthy, HIV-negative adults with no recently reported acute infections or vaccinations. Only Caucasian adults living in Nashville, Tennessee, USA were represented among the donors. CD4+ T cells were enriched by magnetic negative selection, after which naive cells were positively selected on CD45RA and the negative fraction was taken as the memory subset. Blood was obtained by leukapheresis, after which PBMCs were separated by Ficoll-Histopaque density gradient centrifugation and cryopreserved in liquid nitrogen vapor phase. Analytical flow cytometry was used to check the purity and quantity of every magnetically sorted T cell population. From each sorted fraction, genomic DNA was isolated and quantified by UV absorbance on a Nanodrop 2000c.

The clonotype originates from a young man in good health. Some clones in this sample may be carry-over from other donors' samples. Sequencing used naive CD4+ T cells from PBMCs. The intended sense of this specimen's cell subset or site label: CD45RA+ positively selected.

DNA sequence: TGTGCCAGTAGTAGACAGGGGACGTTCACTGAAGCTTTCTTT. This is translated as CASSRQGTFTEAFF. The rearranged chain carries TRBV19 and TRBJ1-1, with 8 bases matching TRBD1. Compared with germline, V lacks 4 bases and J lacks 4 bases; bases without a gene match: 5. From a lookup of the germline V gene (reference sequence), CDR1 and CDR2 are LNHDA and SQIVND. The CDR3 goes from the cysteine to the phenylalanine over 14 residues. The read is trimmed to its CDR3 DNA, 42 bases read in frame from base 1.